This T cell receptor (beta chain) was found in a study of T cells in women clearing cervical HPV infection. The CDR3 has 13 amino acids. CDR1 is SEHNR and CDR2 is FQNEAQ in the germline V gene (reference sequence). Trimming removed 2 bases from V and 4 bases from J, with 8 bases in between. Clones were sequenced by immunoSEQ multiplex PCR, and TCRdb holds only the in-frame ones, with some missing. The sample yields around 23,000 clones, of which the top ten take up under 6.5%. This clone is labeled medium-sized based on frequency. The sequenced fragment ends 3 residues before the CDR3 boundary, so the rest is inferred from the germline J gene.

This clonotype originated in a woman aged 18 to 75 with a cervical HPV16 infection that either progressed to CIN3+ or cleared (not recorded which). The specimen sequenced was blood buffy coat. The rearrangement joins TRBV7-9 to TRBJ2-5; D is uncertain. Partial CDR3 DNA: TGTGCCAGCAGCTTAATCTTCGGAGAGACC. Translation gives CASSLIFGET. The full-length CDR3 reads as CASSLIFGETQYF.